This T cell receptor (beta chain) was obtained from a study of regulatory T cells in long-lasting Graves disease. Study overall: In persistent Graves' disease, antithyroid drugs had been taken for over 5 years and TSH receptor antibodies stayed positive. Study-wide results and caveats: Persistent disease exhibited a predilection for TRBV28, TRBJ1-2 and TRBJ2-5. TCR diversity was lower in persistent than newly diagnosed Graves' disease.

CDR3 regions were amplified by Arm-PCR using iRepertoire HTBI primers to build TCR beta libraries. TCRdb recomputed calls from the multiplex PCR reads with MiXCR, one row per CDR3 protein. Of 500,000 to 700,000 distinct CDR3 sequences listed, 25% to 35% are singletons. The CDR3 length is 16 residues. CDR1 MNHNS and CDR2 SASEGT come from the germline V gene. V was pared by 6 bases and J by 1 base, with 16 bases between. This sample's time point: persistent/refractory GD, antithyroid drugs over 5 years with positive TRAb. PBMC-derived RNA was used for the TCR library. One endocrinology department in Xi'an, China, was where patients came from. A remark on this clonotype: Its specificity is unknown.

The TCR originated in a female donor with Graves disease. The rearrangement links TRBV6-1 to TRBJ1-5, with D possibly being TRBD1 (6 bases). The starting material was peripheral blood mononuclear cells (PBMCs), obtained when the disease was refractory, from a patient treated with antithyroid drugs. The CDR3 loop is CASRNPGVGSNQPQHF. CDR3 coding DNA: TGTGCCAGCAGGAACCCAGGGGTAGGGAGCAATCAGCCCCAGCATTTT.